Listed below are T cell receptor beta chains from one sample, sequenced in a study of T-cell reconstitution after alpha-beta-depleted transplantation in children. TCRdb redid the calling of the PCR reads with MiXCR, one entry per CDR3 protein. The sample lists roughly 300,000 distinct CDR3 sequences; around a tenth were seen once. The sample consisted of peripheral blood, taken 180 days after TCRalphabeta/CD19-depleted stem cell transplant. The receptors here all came from a male patient aged 2 to 10 who had a stem cell transplant for chronic granulomatous disease, so the T cells may come from the graft donor. Each CDR3 is given with its conserved first and last residue. D genes are given only for firm matches. Part of the rows lack a size; the others show once, few, many or a class for expanded clones.

j_call clone_size d_call v_call cdr3_aa cdr3_nt
TRBJ2-3 many TRBD1 TRBV7-3 CASSPGTGVSTDTQYF TGTGCCAGCAGCCCCGGGACAGGAGTTAGCACAGATACGCAGTATTTT
TRBJ2-1 many TRBD2 TRBV6-2/TRBV6-3 CASSLAGGPLYNEQFF TGTGCCAGCAGCCTAGCGGGGGGGCCTCTCTACAATGAGCAGTTCTTC
TRBJ2-2 many NA TRBV4-1 CASTGRDTGELFF TGCGCCAGTACCGGGCGGGACACCGGGGAGCTGTTTTTT
TRBJ1-5 many NA TRBV28 CASSLGPRVQPQHF TGTGCCAGCAGTTTGGGGCCAAGGGTTCAGCCCCAGCATTTT
TRBJ2-2 NA TRBD1 TRBV30 CAWTDRVGGELFF TGTGCCTGGACTGACAGGGTAGGCGGGGAGCTGTTTTTT
TRBJ1-1 many TRBD1 TRBV5-1 CASSPYPGTGLGTFF TGCGCCAGCAGCCCGTATCCCGGGACAGGGCTTGGGACTTTCTTT
TRBJ2-7 few TRBD2 TRBV5-4 CASSHRTSSEQYF TGTGCCAGCAGCCACCGGACTAGTAGCGAGCAGTACTTC
TRBJ2-3 many NA TRBV10-1 CASSRSGRYTDTQYF TGCGCCAGCAGTAGAAGCGGAAGATACACAGATACGCAGTATTTT
TRBJ1-5 many TRBD1 TRBV11-2 CASSLGVAGGNQPQHF TGTGCCAGCAGCTTAGGAGTTGCAGGGGGGAATCAGCCCCAGCATTTT
TRBJ2-1 many NA TRBV7-2 CASSKGPNDNEQFF TGTGCCAGCAGCAAGGGGCCTAATGACAATGAGCAGTTCTTC
TRBJ2-5 NA NA TRBV3-1 CASSHPSGRDETQYF TGTGCCAGCAGCCACCCCTCCGGCAGGGACGAGACCCAGTACTTC
TRBJ2-1 many TRBD2 TRBV29-1 CSAGLAYNEQFF TGCAGCGCGGGACTAGCCTACAATGAGCAGTTCTTC
TRBJ1-4 few TRBD1 TRBV11-1 CASSPWTGGPATNEKLFF TGTGCCAGCAGCCCTTGGACAGGGGGCCCCGCAACTAATGAAAAACTGTTTTTT
TRBJ1-6 many NA TRBV10-3 CAISGDRDRDNSPLHF TGTGCCATCAGTGGGGACCGGGACCGGGATAATTCACCCCTCCACTTT
TRBJ2-7 NA NA TRBV15 CATSRDPGGPSYEQYF TGTGCCACCAGCAGAGATCCAGGGGGGCCCTCCTACGAGCAGTACTTC
TRBJ2-7 many TRBD2 TRBV12-3/TRBV12-4 CASSLSAGGFYEQYF TGTGCCAGCAGTTTATCAGCGGGAGGGTTTTACGAGCAGTACTTC
TRBJ2-7 many NA TRBV4-3 CASSQAGPAHEQYF TGCGCCAGCAGCCAAGCGGGGCCGGCCCACGAGCAGTACTTC
TRBJ2-5 many NA TRBV7-9 CASSLKGESQETQYF TGTGCCAGCAGCTTAAAGGGGGAAAGCCAAGAGACCCAGTACTTC
TRBJ2-2 many TRBD1 TRBV12-3/TRBV12-4 CASSLTGAHPGELFF TGTGCCAGCAGTTTAACAGGGGCCCACCCCGGGGAGCTGTTTTTT
TRBJ2-7 few NA TRBV16 CASSQSFPAGPSYEQYF TGTGCCAGCAGCCAATCGTTCCCAGCGGGCCCCTCCTACGAGCAGTACTTC
TRBJ1-2 many NA TRBV29-1 CSVEDQWDGYTF TGCAGCGTTGAAGATCAATGGGATGGCTACACCTTC
TRBJ2-2 many NA TRBV4-3 CASSQDSGPFANTGELFF TGCGCCAGCAGCCAAGACTCGGGCCCGTTCGCGAACACCGGGGAGCTGTTTTTT
TRBJ1-3 NA NA TRBV30 CAWSAISGNTIYF TGTGCCTGGAGTGCCATCTCTGGAAACACCATATATTTT
TRBJ1-1 many NA TRBV12-3/TRBV12-4 CASSGQYMNTEAFF TGTGCCAGCAGTGGACAGTACATGAACACTGAAGCTTTCTTT
TRBJ2-1 many TRBD2 TRBV20-1 CSARSGLAVYNEQFF TGCAGTGCTAGATCCGGACTAGCAGTTTACAATGAGCAGTTCTTC
TRBJ2-7 NA TRBD1 TRBV12-3/TRBV12-4 CASSQTGGSYEQYF TGTGCCAGCAGTCAAACAGGGGGTTCCTACGAGCAGTACTTC
TRBJ2-1 many NA TRBV20-1 CSAEGAGALYNEQFF TGCAGTGCTGAAGGGGCAGGGGCCCTCTACAATGAGCAGTTCTTC
TRBJ2-7 many NA TRBV28 CASSFVNRDYEQYF TGTGCCAGCAGTTTCGTTAACCGGGACTACGAGCAGTACTTC
TRBJ2-5 many TRBD2 TRBV7-2 CASSLDLAGGETQYF TGTGCCAGCAGCTTAGACCTAGCGGGGGGGGAGACCCAGTACTTC
TRBJ1-5 many TRBD1 TRBV7-9 CASSLAGTVSNQPQHF TGTGCCAGCAGCTTAGCCGGGACAGTTAGCAATCAGCCCCAGCATTTT
TRBJ2-3 many NA TRBV7-2 CASSLMPLHTQYF TGTGCCAGCAGCTTAATGCCGCTTCATACGCAGTATTTT
TRBJ1-3 many NA TRBV7-6 CASSAIEGGNTIYF TGTGCCAGCAGCGCCATAGAAGGTGGAAACACCATATATTTT
TRBJ2-3 many NA TRBV20-1 CSARDPSGPSTDTQYF TGCAGTGCTAGAGATCCATCAGGACCTAGCACAGATACGCAGTATTTT
TRBJ2-6 many NA TRBV11-2 CASSLDRTGANVLTF TGTGCCAGCAGCTTAGATAGGACGGGGGCCAACGTCCTGACTTTC
TRBJ2-5 many NA TRBV7-2 CASSRRGREETQYF TGTGCCAGCAGCCGCCGAGGGCGGGAAGAGACCCAGTACTTC
TRBJ2-7 many NA TRBV7-9 CATDPVYAYEQYF TGTGCCACCGATCCGGTTTATGCTTACGAGCAGTACTTC
TRBJ2-4 many TRBD1 TRBV6-1 CASSAPGQLAKNIQYF TGTGCCAGCAGTGCCCCGGGACAGCTAGCCAAAAACATTCAGTACTTC
TRBJ1-2 many NA TRBV20-1 CSARDLYLKNYGYTF TGCAGTGCTAGAGATCTCTACCTTAAGAACTATGGCTACACCTTC
TRBJ1-2 many NA TRBV29-1 CSAAEQLARGYTF TGCAGCGCCGCGGAGCAGCTGGCCCGTGGCTACACCTTC
TRBJ2-5 many NA TRBV3-1 CASSLKFSGSGTQYF TGTGCCAGCAGCCTCAAGTTTAGTGGGAGCGGGACCCAGTACTTC
TRBJ2-2 many TRBD2 TRBV20-1 CSARDYHTGELFF TGCAGTGCCAGGGACTACCACACCGGGGAGCTGTTTTTT
TRBJ1-6 many NA TRBV12-3/TRBV12-4 CASSFSQEKALHF TGTGCCAGCAGTTTTAGCCAGGAAAAAGCCCTCCACTTT
TRBJ2-5 NA NA TRBV18 CASSPPGGGQKGETQYF TGTGCCAGCTCACCTCCCGGAGGAGGTCAGAAGGGAGAGACCCAGTACTTC
TRBJ2-1 many TRBD2 TRBV20-1 CSARAETSGSSYNEQFF TGCAGTGCTAGAGCTGAGACTAGCGGAAGCTCCTACAATGAGCAGTTCTTC
TRBJ2-7 NA NA TRBV5-4 CASSQQGVYEQYF TGTGCCAGCAGCCAACAAGGAGTCTACGAGCAGTACTTC